The 21 T cell receptor beta chains below come from one sample, sequenced in a study of T cell repertoires in cytomegalovirus infection. TCRdb re-analysed the reads in MiXCR, keeping a single row per CDR3 protein. The sample lists some 150,000 distinct CDR3 sequences, about 25% occurring once. What was sequenced was PBMCs. The receptors were sampled from a human donor in good health (CMV status not recorded). Some clones in this sample may be carry-over from other donors' samples.

At least ten counts were recorded for this clonotype. The chain links TRBV12-3 or TRBV12-4 to TRBJ2-1; D unclear. V lost 5 bases and J 0 bases, leaving 17 bases between the germline ends. The length of the CDR3 is 17 residues. CDR3 nucleotide sequence: TGTGCCAGCAGTCCCGGGCGGCTATCGGACTCCTACAATGAGCAGTTCTTC. Its protein product is CASSPGRLSDSYNEQFF.

This clonotype was seen ten or more times. This chain joins TRBV4-1 and TRBJ2-6; 10 bases align to TRBD1. The CDR3 spans 17 residues. Germline V lookup: CDR1 MGHRA, CDR2 YSYEKL. Trimming removed 5 bases from V and 11 bases from J; junction bases left unmatched: 15. This CDR3 is CASSETGTGVSSDVLTF. CDR3 nucleotides: TGCGCCAGCAGCGAAACCGGGACAGGGGTATCCTCCGACGTCCTGACTTTC.

On this clonotype: This may come from a read error, since a much larger clone is one base off. The V call is TRBV4-3, the J call TRBJ2-1; D is possibly TRBD2 (6 bases). This CDR3 contains 17 residues. Trimming left V 0 bases short and J 1 base short, with 13 bases between. Germline V gene lookup returns CDR1 LGHNA and CDR2 YSLEER. The CDR3 DNA reads TGCGCCAGCAGCCAAGAACTAACGGGAGTTTCCTACAATGAGCAGTTCTTC. The encoded protein is CASSQELTGVSYNEQFF.

The chain recombines TRBV10-3 with TRBJ1-3; the D is unclear. The V end was cut by 0 bases, the J end by 6 bases, with 18 bases between. Germline values: CDR1 ENHRY, CDR2 SYGVKD. The CDR3 has 17 amino acids. In nucleotides, the CDR3 is TGTGCCATCAGTGAGTCTTTGGCGAGGATTCCGACAAACACCATATATTTT. Protein sequence: CAISESLARIPTNTIYF.

At least ten counts were recorded for this clonotype. The V gene is TRBV7-2, the J gene TRBJ1-6; D uncertain. The CDR3 runs to 15 residues. Looked up from germline, CDR1 is SGHTA and CDR2 is FQGNSA. The V end was cut by 5 bases, the J end by 10 bases, with 18 bases between. In DNA, the CDR3 is TGTGCCAGCAGCCCCGAAATGGGAGGGAGATCACCCCTCCACTTT. Encoded protein: CASSPEMGGRSPLHF.

V is TRBV24-1 and J is TRBJ2-1; TRBD1 or TRBD2 may be the D gene (5 bases each). Deletions cut 7 bases from V and 7 bases from J, with 16 bases between. Germline loops: CDR1 KGHDR, CDR2 SFDVKD. The CDR3 has 14 residues. The DNA of the CDR3 is TGTGCCACCAGAGGACCGGGACCGTCGAATGAGCAGTTCTTC. It specifies CATRGPGPSNEQFF.

Note on this clonotype: A much larger clone is a single base away; this may be a read error. The chain carries TRBV6-6 and TRBJ2-7; D call uncertain. Germline V gives CDR1 MNHNY, CDR2 SVGAGI (reference sequence). This CDR3 region has 14 residues. Trimming removed 4 bases from V and 0 bases from J, with 10 bases in between. This chain's CDR3 is CASSCSRDSYEQYF. The CDR3 nucleotides read TGTGCCAGCAGTTGCTCTCGTGACTCCTACGAGCAGTACTTC.

In its sample, this clonotype was seen many times. The V call is TRBV6-1, the J call TRBJ2-5; 11 bases are a match to TRBD2. Losses at the gene ends were 4 bases for V and 4 bases for J; bases not matched to a gene: 5. Germline V lookup: CDR1 MNHNS, CDR2 SASEGT. This CDR3 comprises 15 residues. This chain's CDR3 is CASSGTSGSTETQYF. The CDR3 DNA is TGTGCCAGCAGTGGGACTAGCGGGTCGACAGAGACCCAGTACTTC.

The J gene is TRBJ1-2, the V gene TRBV4-1; 7 positions agree with TRBD1. The CDR3 spans 15 residues. The V segment lost 1 base and the J segment 3 bases; nucleotides outside the gene matches: 5. CDR1 is MGHRA, CDR2 YSYEKL, per germline. The CDR3 region has the DNA TGCGCCAGCAGCCAAGGACAGGGACTAGACTATGGCTACACCTTC. Translating gives CASSQGQGLDYGYTF.

V gene TRBV7-6 combines with J gene TRBJ2-1; 8 bases align to TRBD1. V was pared by 5 bases and J by 12 bases, with 18 bases of the junction left unmatched. Germline V CDR1 and CDR2: SGHVS, FNYEAQ. This CDR3 is 16 amino acids long. The DNA of the CDR3 is TGTGCCAGCAGCGGTCGGACAGGGAAGAGTTCCCTAATGCAGTTCTTC. Translated: CASSGRTGKSSLMQFF. The full variable domain, completed using reference TRBV7-6 and TRBJ2-1, is GAGVSQSPRYKVTKRGQDVALRCDPISGHVSLYWYRQALGQGPEFLTYFNYEAQQDKSGLPNDRFSAERPEGSISTLTIQRTEQRDSAMYRCASSGRTGKSSLMQFFGPGTRLTVL.

The gene calls are TRBV20-1 and TRBJ1-4, with TRBD1 identical over 9 bases. V shed 3 bases and J 7 bases; nucleotides not matched to a gene: 6. This CDR3 comprises 14 residues. Germline lookup yields CDR1 DFQATT and CDR2 SNEGSKA (reference sequence). The CDR3 region is CSASRDRVSEKLFF. The CDR3, as DNA: TGCAGTGCTAGTAGGGACAGGGTATCTGAAAAACTGTTTTTT.

The table lists this clonotype with many counts. The chain has TRBV20-1 and TRBJ2-7, with D possibly being TRBD1 (8 bases). Germline V gene sequence: CDR1 DFQATT, CDR2 SNEGSKA (reference sequence). Trimming pared 0 bases from V and 7 bases from J, leaving 16 bases between. The CDR3 length is 14 residues. CDR3 residues: CSARDLDREGEQYF. In DNA form, the CDR3 reads TGCAGTGCTAGAGACCTGGACAGGGAGGGGGAGCAGTACTTC.

This rearrangement joins TRBV20-1 to TRBJ2-1, with TRBD1 matching 7 bases. This CDR3 is built from 16 residues. Germline CDR1 reads DFQATT; CDR2 reads SNEGSKA (reference sequence). The V gene end was trimmed by 1 base and the J gene end by 6 bases; junction bases not matched to a gene: 12. The CDR3 DNA reads as TGCAGTGCTAGAGTCACTAAACAGGGGCGAACCAATGAGCAGTTCTTC. Residues: CSARVTKQGRTNEQFF.

This clonotype was observed a handful of times. The rearrangement uses TRBV12-3 or TRBV12-4 and TRBJ1-4, with D hard to call. The CDR3 has 15 amino acids. V was pared by 5 bases and J by 1 base, with 11 bases between. CDR3 DNA sequence: TGTGCCAGCAGTGCCGTCTCGTTAACTAATGAAAAACTGTTTTTT. Its protein product is CASSAVSLTNEKLFF.

This chain joins TRBV27 and TRBJ2-3; TRBD1 or TRBD2 may be the D gene (6 bases each). In germline, CDR1 is MNHEY, CDR2 SMNVEV (reference sequence). The CDR3 totals 15 residues. V lost 3 bases and J lost 5, with 15 bases in between. For the CDR3, the DNA is TGTGCCAGCAGTTTCGGGGGCATCGGGATAGATACGCAGTATTTT. Its translation is CASSFGGIGIDTQYF.

This clonotype was seen only a few times. CDR3 protein: CASSSVGADGELFF. In DNA form, the CDR3 reads TGTGCCAGTAGTTCGGTGGGGGCTGACGGGGAGCTGTTTTTT. The rearrangement links TRBV19 to TRBJ2-2; perhaps TRBD1 as D (6 bases). The CDR3 runs 14 residues. Germline-derived CDR1 and CDR2 are LNHDA and SQIVND (reference sequence). Between the trimmed V and J ends, which lost 5 bases and 7 bases, there was a span of 14 bases.

This clonotype has only a few counts. The chain joins TRBV5-4 to TRBJ2-2, with D possibly matching TRBD2 (5 bases). Germline assignment: CDR1 SGHNT and CDR2 YYREEE (reference sequence). This CDR3 is built from 12 residues. The germline V and J ends were trimmed by 4 bases and 7 bases, with 8 bases remaining between them. The CDR3 spells CASSQRDGELFF. CDR3 DNA sequence: TGTGCCAGCAGCCAGAGGGACGGGGAGCTGTTTTTT. The variable domain in full, completed from reference TRBV5-4 and TRBJ2-2, reads ETGVTQSPTHLIKTRGQQVTLRCSSQSGHNTVSWYQQALGQGPQFIFQYYREEENGRGNFPPRFSGLQFPNYSSELNVNALELDDSALYLCASSQRDGELFFGEGSRLTVL.

This rearrangement joins TRBV4-3 to TRBJ1-1; D call uncertain. There are 13 residues in the CDR3. The V and J ends lost 4 bases and 0 bases respectively, with 6 bases between them. Per germline, CDR1 LGHNA and CDR2 YSLEER. The CDR3 sequence is CASSRAVNTEAFF. The CDR3 DNA follows: TGCGCCAGCAGCCGGGCGGTGAACACTGAAGCTTTCTTT.

The chain is built from TRBV7-9 and TRBJ1-2, with D hard to call. Looked up from germline, CDR1 is SEHNR and CDR2 is FQNEAQ (reference sequence). The CDR3 contains 12 residues. V lost 2 bases, J lost 8 bases, and 9 bases lay in between. In DNA, the CDR3 is TGTGCCAGCAGCTTAAGCGCCTCGGGCTACACCTTC. This gives the protein CASSLSASGYTF. Looking up the rest from reference TRBV7-9 and TRBJ1-2 gives the full variable domain: DTGVSQNPRHKITKRGQNVTFRCDPISEHNRLYWYRQTLGQGPEFLTYFQNEAQLEKSRLLSDRFSAERPKGSFSTLEIQRTEQGDSAMYLCASSLSASGYTFGSGTRLTVV.

CDR3 DNA sequence: TGTGCCAGCAGTGAAGCCCTCCAAGCGGGAGACGAAGATACGCAGTATTTT. Amino acid sequence: CASSEALQAGDEDTQYF. The chain has TRBV6-1 and TRBJ2-3; 8 bases align to TRBD2. The germline V gene encodes CDR1 MNHNS and CDR2 SASEGT. The CDR3 covers 17 residues. V lost 0 bases to trimming and J lost 5 bases; unmatched junction nucleotides: 10.

This clonotype came up a few times. The J gene is TRBJ2-5, the V gene TRBV5-6; D may be TRBD2 (5 bases). The germline V gene has CDR1 SGHDT and CDR2 YYEEEE. Trimming took 3 bases from V and 1 from J, leaving 16 bases between them. The CDR3 runs 16 residues. The CDR3 loop is CASSSSDSHPQETQYF. The CDR3 DNA reads as TGTGCCAGCAGCTCGTCGGACTCTCACCCCCAAGAGACCCAGTACTTC.